Included here is one TCR beta chain sequence, with context. Its matching antigen is unknown. These data belong to a study of tumor-infiltrating lymphocytes in primary liver carcinoma. This CDR3 spans 13 amino acids. The trim removed 2 bases at V and 15 bases at J, leaving 8 bases unmatched. Germline values: CDR1 MDHEN, CDR2 SYDVKM. Study outcomes and limitations: Relative to blood, tumors carried a significantly larger fraction of the repertoire in their top 250 clones (p = 0.039).

Synthesis of TCR beta cDNA was carried out from around 500 ng total RNA with a constant-region primer. Employing slightly modified ARM-PCR, three nested multiplex PCR rounds were run, and these gave rise to the TCR beta libraries. Two initial PCR rounds of about 11 cycles each paired TRBV1-TRBV30 forward primers with a C-beta reverse primer. One entry per CDR3 protein results from TCRdb running MiXCR on the multiplex PCR reads. Here the sample spans under 150,000 distinct CDR3 sequences, 55% to 70% being singletons. Co-extraction of RNA and DNA was performed on about 19-33 mg of unsorted bulk tissue. Every patient had chronic HBV infection and was treatment-naive.

The receptor's source is a woman aged 60 to 75 with primary liver carcinoma and hepatitis B virus infection. The specimen was tumor-adjacent normal liver tissue. The chain couples TRBV28 to TRBJ2-1; 9 bases line up with TRBD2. CDR3 in DNA: TGTGCCAGCAGTTTAGGGAGCGGGAGGCCGGGGTTCTTC. Translated: CASSLGSGRPGFF. The full variable domain, with the rest looked up from reference TRBV28 and TRBJ2-1, is DVKVTQSSRYLVKRTGEKVFLECVQDMDHENMFWYRQDPGLGLRLIYFSYDVKMKEKGDIPEGYSVSREKKERFSLILESASTNQTSMYLCASSLGSGRPGFFGPGTRLTVL.